The source of this T cell receptor beta chain is a study of blood T cell repertoires in COVID-19 (dated by TCRdb to the early 2020s). For the study in its entirety: Samples from collaborators originated in the United States, Italy and Spain and spanned both the acute and convalescent phases of COVID-19. Nearly every sample came with metadata listing a de-identified subject ID, COVID-19 status, age in years and sex. The samples were drawn from two sources: the first 160 participants of the ongoing ImmuneRACE study, and approximately 1,300 subjects contributed by 6 global collaborators. The material from the prospective study consisted of cDNA or gDNA derived from T cells, B-cell-depleted T cells, or PBMCs. Where available, HLA class I and class II types were obtained from metadata supplied by the sample provider rather than from assay-based typing. The dataset comprised deeply sampled blood TCRbeta repertoires from subjects exposed to, actively infected with, or recovered from COVID-19. The repertoires were released in a freely available public database meant as a resource for research on the immune response to SARS-CoV-2. General study outcomes and caveats: The amount of clinical and demographic metadata varied by source and participant and was provided uncurated.

At one collaborating source in Seattle, patients were enrolled during active infection and were followed longitudinally through the course of disease. The collaborating institutions used their own protocols to collect whole blood in K2EDTA tubes. For TCRbeta analysis, collaborators shipped samples as frozen whole blood, isolated PBMCs, or DNA extracted from either of those sample types. About this clone: The specificity of this receptor is unknown. No much larger clone is present one base from it, and per-base qualities are unavailable.

The CDR3 numbers 14 residues from cysteine through phenylalanine. Kept here is only the CDR3 DNA, which spans 42 bases and is read in frame from base 1. Trimming removed 6 bases from V and 5 bases from J; the gene matches leave 6 bases unexplained. CDR1 and CDR2, looked up from the germline V gene (reference sequence), are LNHDA and SQIVND. TCRbeta CDR3 regions were amplified from genomic DNA using the immunoSEQ Assay, a bias-controlled multiplex PCR. The authors' analysis ran thus. Nucleated cell counts per sample were estimated from amplification of reference gene primers within the assay. Sequence reads were collapsed and filtered to measure the absolute abundance of every unique TCRbeta CDR3 rearrangement. For each sample, productive Simpson clonality was calculated as the square root of Simpson's diversity index over productive rearrangements. The table comes from immuneACCESS by way of TCRdb, which keeps in-frame sequences with V and J called. Part of the clones is missing from these tables; in studies checked, under half for an unresolved V gene and the rest for unknown reasons. V, J and clone size were drawn from that table, and D and trimming were deduced from the DNA. Within this sample are about 250,000 clones, with roughly 86% of them counted one time only. The top ten hold 5.5% to 6% of the sample.

The chain uses TRBV19 and TRBJ2-5; 10 bases in between match TRBD1. Source material: peripheral blood. This receptor was taken from a woman older than 75 with COVID-19, enrolled during active disease. In nucleotides, the sequence is TGTGCCAGTAGCCCGACAGGGGGCGGGGAGACCCAGTACTTC. Its protein product is CASSPTGGGETQYF.